Below, 17 T cell receptor beta chains from the same sample are listed, as sequenced in a study of shared clonotypes between healthy human individuals. Sequencing used immunoSEQ multiplex PCR; TCRdb keeps in-frame clones, though not all of them. The sample carries 1.5 million to 2.5 million clones, approximately 95% recorded once. The naive CD8 fraction comprised CD45RO-negative cells positively selected for CCR7 and excluded terminally differentiated effector memory CD45RA+ cells. Material for sequencing was naive CD8+ T cells sorted from blood. The receptor source for this set is a man aged 18 to 30 in good health.

V and J are TRBV6-6 and TRBJ2-7, with 8 bases matching TRBD1. Trimming removed 5 bases from V and 3 bases from J; junction bases left unmatched: 3. Germline values: CDR1 MNHNY, CDR2 SVGAGI (reference sequence). The CDR3 sequence is 13 residues long. CDR3 protein: CASSPGTGYEQYF. The DNA for the CDR3 is TGTGCCAGCAGTCCCGGGACAGGCTACGAGCAGTACTTC.

The genes are TRBV27 and TRBJ1-2, with 9 bases identical to TRBD1. CDR1 and CDR2 (germline): MNHEY, SMNVEV (reference sequence). V was pared by 4 bases and J by 4 bases, with 7 bases of the junction left unmatched. CDR3 length: 15 amino acids. Here the CDR3 reads CASSSRDRDFYGYTF. The CDR3 DNA sequence: TGTGCCAGCAGTTCCAGGGACAGGGACTTCTATGGCTACACCTTC.

The chain couples TRBV30 to TRBJ2-7; 9 nucleotides agree with TRBD2. The CDR3 length is 15 residues. The trim removed 5 bases at V and 5 bases at J, leaving 13 bases unmatched. Germline CDR1 is GTSNPN and CDR2 is SVGIG (reference sequence). The CDR3 DNA follows: TGTGCCTGGGACCGCCTGGCGGGGGGGTTTGACGAGCAGTACTTC. This gives the protein CAWDRLAGGFDEQYF.

This chain's CDR3 is CASSPSSGEISYEQYF. The CDR3 DNA reads TGTGCCAGCAGTCCCTCTAGCGGGGAGATCTCCTACGAGCAGTACTTC. The chain is built from TRBV27 and TRBJ2-7, with 9 bases aligning to TRBD2. V dropped 5 bases and J dropped 0; count of bases not matched to a gene: 8. The CDR3 loop spans 16 amino acids. CDR1 and CDR2 from the germline V gene are MNHEY and SMNVEV (reference sequence).

The V call is TRBV5-6, the J call TRBJ1-6; no reliable D call. The CDR3 is 14 amino acids. Germline CDR1 SGHDT, CDR2 YYEEEE. V was pared by 5 bases and J by 8 bases, with 14 bases between. CDR3 loop: CASREGFGDSPLHF. CDR3 bases: TGTGCCAGCAGGGAGGGTTTTGGCGATTCACCCCTCCACTTT.

The CDR3 spells CASSQAPSTDTQYF. CDR3 DNA: TGCGCCAGCAGCCAAGCCCCTAGCACAGATACGCAGTATTTT. This chain connects TRBV4-1 to TRBJ2-3; D gene ambiguous. Trimming took 1 base from V and 0 from J, leaving 5 bases between them. Germline CDR1 reads MGHRA; CDR2 reads YSYEKL. There are 14 residues in the CDR3.

The genes are TRBV2 and TRBJ2-3; 14 bases are shared with TRBD2. V lost 10 bases, J lost 2 bases, and 11 bases stayed unmatched. There are 17 residues in the CDR3. Germline V CDR1 and CDR2: SNHLY, FYNNEI. The CDR3 sequence: CATTSGGAGSATDTQYF. The CDR3 coding sequence is TGTGCCACGACTAGCGGGGGGGCCGGTTCGGCCACAGATACGCAGTATTTT.

V and J are TRBV6-5 and TRBJ2-2; TRBD1 aligns across 7 bases. V shed 5 bases, J shed 2 bases, and the junction held 5 bases outside the gene matches. Germline values: CDR1 MNHEY, CDR2 SVGAGI. This CDR3 is 15 amino acids long. CDR3 in amino acids: CASSVDRANTGELFF. For the CDR3, the DNA is TGTGCCAGCAGTGTAGACAGGGCTAACACCGGGGAGCTGTTTTTT.

The CDR3 spells CASSLGPGLNTEAFF. As DNA, the CDR3 is TGTGCCAGCAGCCTGGGCCCGGGGTTGAACACTGAAGCTTTCTTT. This sequence joins TRBV27 and TRBJ1-1; unclear D gene. Germline V CDR1 and CDR2: MNHEY, SMNVEV (reference sequence). CDR3 length: 15 residues. Trimming left V 6 bases short and J 0 bases short, with 14 bases between.

The rearrangement joins TRBV2 to TRBJ2-5; TRBD2 aligns across 7 bases. V lost 4 bases, J lost 0 bases, and 5 bases stayed unmatched. CDR3 size: 15 residues. In germline, CDR1 is SNHLY, CDR2 FYNNEI. In DNA, the CDR3 is TGTGCCAGCAGTGCGGGGCTAGCGGACCAAGAGACCCAGTACTTC. Translating gives CASSAGLADQETQYF.

This clone was recorded once. This rearrangement joins TRBV7-9 to TRBJ2-3; 8 nucleotides align to TRBD2. This CDR3 contains 14 residues. After removal of 8 bases from V and 2 bases from J, the junction contained 6 bases not matched to a gene. CDR1 and CDR2 from the germline V gene are SEHNR and FQNEAQ (reference sequence). The CDR3 nucleotides are TGTGCCAGCCGAGCCGGGGGGGACACAGATACGCAGTATTTT. Its protein is CASRAGGDTDTQYF.

This clone was recorded once. Within the sample, other DNA sequences also encode this same CDR3. The rearrangement links TRBV5-1 to TRBJ2-7; TRBD1 aligns across 7 bases. CDR3 length: 14 amino acids. After removal of 0 bases from V and 2 bases from J, the junction contained 2 bases not matched to a gene. Germline V CDR1 and CDR2: SGHRS, YFSETQ. The CDR3 DNA reads TGCGCCAGCAGCTTGGGGCAGGGGGCCTACGAGCAGTACTTC. This translates into CASSLGQGAYEQYF.

The genes are TRBV21-1 and TRBJ2-7. TRBV21-1 is labeled a pseudogene. This CDR3 is built from 14 residues. CDR3 in amino acids: CASSKEAEGGKQYF. The CDR3 DNA sequence: TGTGCCAGCAGCAAAGAAGCCGAGGGGGGTAAGCAGTACTTC.

This clone occurred once. The chain recombines TRBV7-6 with TRBJ1-5; TRBD1 might be the D (5 bases). V lost 5 bases and J lost 4, with 12 bases in between. From germline, CDR1 is SGHVS and CDR2 FNYEAQ. The CDR3 loop spans 14 amino acids. The DNA of the CDR3 is TGTGCCAGCAGCCCCGGGGCGGGAAATCAGCCCCAGCATTTT. Amino acid sequence: CASSPGAGNQPQHF.

The chain recombines TRBV7-2 with TRBJ2-7; no firm D call. CDR3 size: 14 residues. Germline V CDR1 and CDR2: SGHTA, FQGNSA. V was trimmed by 5 bases and J by 3 bases, leaving 14 bases between them. CDR3 in amino acids: CASSLTTNNYEQYF. The CDR3 DNA follows: TGTGCCAGCAGCCTCACTACGAACAACTACGAGCAGTACTTC.

The chain carries TRBV9 and TRBJ1-1; 9 positions agree with TRBD1. CDR3 length: 14 amino acids. J was trimmed by 6 bases and V by 8 bases; bases with no gene match: 11. Germline values: CDR1 SGDLS, CDR2 YYNGEE. CDR3 sequence reads: CASEPGTGLPEAFF. CDR3 in DNA: TGTGCCAGTGAACCCGGGACAGGGTTACCTGAAGCTTTCTTT.

The rearrangement uses TRBV5-5 and TRBJ2-7; D gene uncertain. Germline V gene data show CDR1 as SGHKS and CDR2 as YYEKEE (reference sequence). There are 10 residues in the CDR3. The ends were cut back, 6 bases at V and 3 bases at J, with 4 bases in the middle. CDR3 in DNA: TGTGCCAGCAATGGCTACGAGCAGTACTTC. This encodes CASNGYEQYF.